Listed here are 26 T cell receptor beta chains from one sample, sequenced in a study of blood T cell repertoires in COVID-19. TCRdb's table, derived via immunoSEQ multiplex PCR, lists solely in-frame clones and lacks some. The sample has about 54,000 clones, about 90% seen once; the top ten hold 8.5%. Sequenced: peripheral blood. Receptors were obtained from a man aged 55 to 70 with active COVID-19.

CDR3 sequence (DNA): TGTGCCAGCTCACCGTTCGACAAGGGGAATCAGCCCCAGCATTTT. Its translation: CASSPFDKGNQPQHF. The genes are TRBV18 and TRBJ1-5; weak D call: TRBD1 (5 bases). Germline V gene data show CDR1 as KGHSH and CDR2 as LQKENI. The CDR3 consists of 15 residues. V was shortened by 3 bases and J by 4 bases, with 13 bases between the two germline ends.

The J gene is TRBJ2-2, the V gene TRBV7-8; a possible D gene is TRBD2 (5 bases). V was trimmed by 1 base and J by 0 bases, leaving 12 bases between them. CDR1 and CDR2 (germline): SGHVS, FQNEAQ. CDR3 length: 17 residues. The CDR3 DNA reads TGTGCCAGCAGCTTAGTTAGCGTCCTCTCGAACACCGGGGAGCTGTTTTTT. Its protein product is CASSLVSVLSNTGELFF.

This clone has a single count. This chain connects TRBV27 to TRBJ2-1; TRBD2 matches 9 bases. Germline values: CDR1 MNHEY, CDR2 SMNVEV (reference sequence). The CDR3 extends over 15 amino acids. V shed 4 bases, J shed 0 bases, and the junction held 1 base outside the gene matches. CDR3 DNA sequence: TGTGCCAGCAGTTATAGCGGGAGCTCCTACAATGAGCAGTTCTTC. It is translated as CASSYSGSSYNEQFF.

The rearrangement uses TRBV3-1 (or the pseudogene TRBV3-2) and TRBJ1-6; D remains ambiguous. V lost 2 bases to trimming and J lost 5 bases, with 7 bases between them. CDR1 is LGHDT, CDR2 YNNKEL, per germline (reference sequence). The CDR3 spans 14 residues. CDR3 region: CASSQIQNNSPLHF. The CDR3 DNA follows: TGTGCCAGCAGCCAAATACAGAATAATTCACCCCTCCACTTT.

The chain employs TRBV5-6 and TRBJ2-7, with D possibly matching TRBD2 (5 bases). The CDR3 contains 16 residues. Germline CDR1 SGHDT, CDR2 YYEEEE. Trimming removed 6 bases from V and 4 bases from J, with 23 bases in between. The CDR3 nucleotides read TGTGCCAGCACCCCCGGGATAAAGTATAATGAATACGAGCAGTACTTC. Protein sequence: CASTPGIKYNEYEQYF.

This chain links TRBV5-1 with TRBJ2-7; possible D gene TRBD2, 6 bases. The V end lost 1 base, the J end lost 0 bases, and 11 bases lay between the germline ends. From germline, CDR1 is SGHRS and CDR2 YFSETQ. The CDR3 is 15 amino acids. The DNA for the CDR3 is TGCGCCAGCAGCTTGCTTAGCGGTAGCTCCTACGAGCAGTACTTC. Amino acids: CASSLLSGSSYEQYF. Full variable domain (missing parts from reference TRBV5-1 and TRBJ2-7): KAGVTQTPRYLIKTRGQQVTLSCSPISGHRSVSWYQQTPGQGLQFLFEYFSETQRNKGNFPGRFSGRQFSNSRSEMNVSTLELGDSALYLCASSLLSGSSYEQYFGPGTRLTVT.

The V and J genes are TRBV12-1 and TRBJ2-7; TRBD2, the table's D call, lacks a check against the DNA. TRBV12-1 is a recognized pseudogene. CDR3 length: 15 residues. The DNA of the CDR3 is TGTGCCAGCAGCTTCGGGCGGGAGGGGTCCTACGAGCAGTACTTC. It specifies CASSFGREGSYEQYF.

This clone was seen more than once but under ten times. The chain combines TRBV19 with TRBJ2-3; the match to TRBD2 covers 7 bases. With V trimmed by 6 bases and J by 1 base, 10 bases remained unmatched. Germline lookup yields CDR1 LNHDA and CDR2 SQIVND (reference sequence). CDR3 size: 16 residues. CDR3 sequence reads: CASSLNGAGGTDTQYF. The CDR3 nucleotides are TGTGCCAGTAGCCTAAATGGGGCGGGGGGCACAGATACGCAGTATTTT.

V gene TRBV7-2 combines with J gene TRBJ2-5; TRBD2 aligns across 11 bases. Germline V gene data show CDR1 as SGHTA and CDR2 as FQGNSA. CDR3 size: 15 residues. With V trimmed by 3 bases and J by 1 base, 1 base remained unmatched. CDR3 nucleotide sequence: TGTGCCAGCAGCTTTGGACTAGCGGGCCAAGAGACCCAGTACTTC. Translating it yields CASSFGLAGQETQYF.

This clone was counted between two and nine times. The chain combines TRBV3-1 (or the pseudogene TRBV3-2) with TRBJ2-1, with D possibly matching TRBD2 (6 bases). With 3 bases removed from V and 16 bases from J, the gap between germline ends came to 19 bases. The CDR3 consists of 13 residues. Germline CDR1 reads LGHDT; CDR2 reads YNNKEL (reference sequence). DNA of the CDR3: TGTGCCAGCAGCCAGGGACCTGGGACTGGGGGTTTCTTC. Translating it yields CASSQGPGTGGFF.

The genes are TRBV7-9 and TRBJ2-2; a possible D gene is TRBD2 (5 bases). CDR1 and CDR2 (germline): SEHNR, FQNEAQ (reference sequence). Trimming took off 2 bases at V and 2 bases at J, with 9 bases between the two ends. This CDR3 contains 15 residues. The CDR3 sequence: CASSLRESNTGELFF. The CDR3 DNA sequence: TGTGCCAGCAGCTTAAGGGAGAGTAACACCGGGGAGCTGTTTTTT.

The genes are TRBV7-9 and TRBJ1-2; unclear D gene. Germline CDR1 and CDR2: SEHNR and FQNEAQ (reference sequence). The CDR3 runs 14 residues. V shed 4 bases and J shed 4 bases, with 13 bases lying between them. CDR3 DNA sequence: TGTGCCAGCAGCTCGACCCAAGGAGGCTATGGCTACACCTTC. Translating gives CASSSTQGGYGYTF.

The rearrangement links TRBV7-3 to TRBJ1-1; maybe TRBD1 (5 bases). Per germline, CDR1 SGHTA and CDR2 FQGTGA. The germline V and J ends were trimmed by 6 bases and 8 bases, with 13 bases remaining between them. There are 12 residues in the CDR3. The CDR3 DNA reads TGTGCCAGCAGGGAGGGGACGGGAGAAGCTTTCTTT. Translated, it gives CASREGTGEAFF.

The chain is built from TRBV19 and TRBJ2-1, with 8 bases aligning to TRBD2. This CDR3 spans 16 amino acids. Germline V gene sequence: CDR1 LNHDA, CDR2 SQIVND (reference sequence). The ends lost 6 bases at V and 2 bases at J; junction bases unmatched: 9. The CDR3 region has the DNA TGTGCCAGTAGCGGACTAGCTATGAGAACCTACAATGAGCAGTTCTTC. This translates into CASSGLAMRTYNEQFF.

There are a few counts of this clone. The V call is TRBV28, the J call TRBJ2-7; D might be TRBD2 (5 bases). The CDR3 spans 16 residues. The germline V gene encodes CDR1 MDHEN and CDR2 SYDVKM. The V gene lost 3 bases and the J gene lost 0 bases, with 15 bases spanning the gap. The CDR3 here is CASSLVGSGDSYEQYF. Written as DNA, the CDR3 is TGTGCCAGCAGTTTGGTGGGGAGCGGTGACTCCTACGAGCAGTACTTC.

The rearrangement uses TRBV11-3 and TRBJ2-2, with D possibly matching TRBD1 (5 bases). Trimming took off 5 bases at V and 6 bases at J, with 16 bases between the two ends. The CDR3 runs 15 residues. Germline V CDR1 and CDR2: SGHNT, YENEEA. Here the CDR3 DNA reads TGTGCCAGCAGCCCCCCCGCAGGGAATGCCGGGGAGCTGTTTTTT. Encoded protein: CASSPPAGNAGELFF.

This rearrangement joins TRBV19 to TRBJ1-3; D ambiguous. The germline gives CDR1 LNHDA, CDR2 SQIVND (reference sequence). Deletions cut 0 bases from V and 1 base from J, with 7 bases between. This CDR3 spans 15 amino acids. DNA for the CDR3: TGTGCCAGTAGTATAGATCGCGGGTCTGGAAACACCATATATTTT. It yields the protein CASSIDRGSGNTIYF.

This sequence joins TRBV27 and TRBJ2-2; 11 bases agree with TRBD2. The CDR3 has 18 residues. The junction had 8 bases not matched to a gene; V was cut back by 5 bases and J by 0 bases. From germline, CDR1 is MNHEY and CDR2 SMNVEV (reference sequence). The CDR3 spells CASSTILAGGANTGELFF. The CDR3 DNA reads as TGTGCCAGCAGTACGATTCTAGCGGGAGGAGCGAACACCGGGGAGCTGTTTTTT.

V and J are TRBV7-8 and TRBJ2-3; 7 bases map to TRBD2. The J segment lost 0 bases and the V segment lost 1 base, leaving 4 bases of the junction unmatched. The CDR3 has 16 amino acids. The germline CDR1 and CDR2 sequences are SGHVS and FQNEAQ. The CDR3 coding sequence is TGTGCCAGCAGCTTAGTAGCGGGCTTTAGCACAGATACGCAGTATTTT. Protein product: CASSLVAGFSTDTQYF.

Concerning this clone: Relative to the germline gene, one junction end is altered; a read error may explain this. V is TRBV7-3 and J is TRBJ2-7; 11 bases agree with TRBD2. The V gene's germline CDR1 is SGHTA and CDR2 FQGTGA. The CDR3 contains 14 residues. CDR3: CASSHGTSGLQKTF. As DNA, the CDR3 is TGTGCCAGCAGCCACGGGACTAGCGGACTCCAGAAGACATTC.

This sequence joins TRBV18 and TRBJ1-6, with D perhaps matching TRBD1 (6 bases). The CDR3 covers 13 residues. The V end was cut by 2 bases, the J end by 8 bases, with 7 bases between. Germline V gene lookup returns CDR1 KGHSH and CDR2 LQKENI. The CDR3 loop reads CASSPNRDSPLHF. CDR3 DNA sequence: TGTGCCAGCTCACCAAACAGGGATTCACCCCTCCACTTT.

The table lists this clone with a count of one. The V call is TRBV4-1, the J call TRBJ2-7, with D maybe TRBD1 (6 bases). Per germline, CDR1 MGHRA and CDR2 YSYEKL. V was clipped by 0 bases and J by 3 bases, with 12 bases between them. The CDR3 extends over 15 amino acids. For the CDR3, the DNA is TGCGCCAGCAGCCAAGAGTGGGACATTTACTACGAGCAGTACTTC. Amino acid sequence: CASSQEWDIYYEQYF.

The chain employs TRBV5-1 and TRBJ2-7; 11 bases are shared with TRBD1. V was pared by 4 bases and J by 7 bases, with 16 bases of the junction left unmatched. The CDR3 totals 17 residues. Germline CDR1 is SGHRS and CDR2 is YFSETQ. This CDR3 reads CASSPNPPGTGGQEQYF. CDR3 coding DNA: TGCGCCAGCAGCCCAAACCCCCCCGGGACAGGGGGACAAGAGCAGTACTTC.

The chain couples TRBV3-1 (or the pseudogene TRBV3-2) to TRBJ1-6, with TRBD1 matching 8 bases. V shed 7 bases, J shed 7 bases, and the junction held 6 bases outside the gene matches. This CDR3 comprises 14 residues. Germline V CDR1 and CDR2: LGHDT, YNNKEL (reference sequence). The DNA of the CDR3 is TGTGCCAGCAACCTTGGACAGGGAAATTCACCCCTCCACTTT. This translates into CASNLGQGNSPLHF.

This clone was counted once. V is TRBV7-8 and J is TRBJ2-3; 10 bases agree with TRBD1. The CDR3 runs 16 residues. The trim removed 2 bases at V and 4 bases at J, leaving 6 bases unmatched. Germline lookup yields CDR1 SGHVS and CDR2 FQNEAQ. DNA for the CDR3: TGTGCCAGCAGCTTAAGGCGGACAGGGGGACCAGATACGCAGTATTTT. Amino acid sequence: CASSLRRTGGPDTQYF.

V and J are TRBV19 and TRBJ2-2; possibly TRBD2 for D (5 bases). V was cut by 5 bases and J by 3 bases, with 16 bases left in between. Germline values: CDR1 LNHDA, CDR2 SQIVND (reference sequence). The CDR3 sequence is 16 residues long. CDR3 loop: CASSPPEEGDTGELFF. In DNA, the CDR3 is TGTGCCAGTAGTCCGCCTGAAGAGGGAGACACCGGGGAGCTGTTTTTT.